This T cell receptor (beta chain) was found in a study of beta chain features in type 1 diabetes. This clone turned up a few times. Its antigen remains unidentified. The sequenced template was cDNA made from the entire isolated RNA. TCRdb's copy holds only in-frame clones and misses some; the assay was immunoSEQ multiplex PCR. The table lists roughly 450,000 clones, about an eighth of them singletons. Findings and limits, study-wide: Type 1 diabetes patients had fewer VDJ junction insertions and more deletions. Researchers report that Type 1 diabetes patients had moderately but significantly shorter TCRB CDR3s across all four CD4+ subsets. Among patients, naive, central memory and Treg TCRB repertoires appeared more similar than among healthy donors.

This CDR3 comprises 13 residues. Germline CDR1 and CDR2: SGHTA and FQGNSA. The ends were cut back, 3 bases at V and 5 bases at J, with 10 bases in the middle. The TCR was taken from a woman in her late teens or twenties in good health. The chain links TRBV7-2 to TRBJ2-5; no clear D gene. Sample: naive CD4+ T cells from blood. CDR3 DNA sequence: TGTGCCAGCAGCTTCGGGCAGTCGGAGACCCAGTACTTC. Translating gives CASSFGQSETQYF.